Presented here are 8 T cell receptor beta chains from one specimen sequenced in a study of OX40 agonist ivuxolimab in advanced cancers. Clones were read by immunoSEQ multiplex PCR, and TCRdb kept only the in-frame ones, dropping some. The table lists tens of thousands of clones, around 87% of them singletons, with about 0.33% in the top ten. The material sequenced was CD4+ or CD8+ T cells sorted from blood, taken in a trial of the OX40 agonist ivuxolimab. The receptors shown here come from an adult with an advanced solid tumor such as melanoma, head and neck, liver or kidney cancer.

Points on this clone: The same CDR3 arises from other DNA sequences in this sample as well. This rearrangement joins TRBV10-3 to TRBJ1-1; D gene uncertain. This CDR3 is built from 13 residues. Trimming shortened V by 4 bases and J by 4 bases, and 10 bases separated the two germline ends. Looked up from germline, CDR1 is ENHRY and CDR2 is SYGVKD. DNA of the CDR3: TGTGCCATCAGTGGAGGGAAGGGCACTGAAGCTTTCTTT. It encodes CAISGGKGTEAFF.

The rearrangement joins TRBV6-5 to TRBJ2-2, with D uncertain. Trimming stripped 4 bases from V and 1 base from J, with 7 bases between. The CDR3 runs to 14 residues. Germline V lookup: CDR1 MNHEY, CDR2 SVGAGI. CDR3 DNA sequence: TGTGCCAGCAGTTCACCCGGGAACACCGGGGAGCTGTTTTTT. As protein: CASSSPGNTGELFF.

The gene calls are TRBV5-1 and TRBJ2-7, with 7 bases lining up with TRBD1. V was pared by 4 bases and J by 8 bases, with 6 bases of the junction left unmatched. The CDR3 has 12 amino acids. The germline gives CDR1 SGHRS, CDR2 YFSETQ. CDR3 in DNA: TGCGCCAGCAGCAGCTTGGGACAGAAGCAGTACTTC. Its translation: CASSSLGQKQYF.

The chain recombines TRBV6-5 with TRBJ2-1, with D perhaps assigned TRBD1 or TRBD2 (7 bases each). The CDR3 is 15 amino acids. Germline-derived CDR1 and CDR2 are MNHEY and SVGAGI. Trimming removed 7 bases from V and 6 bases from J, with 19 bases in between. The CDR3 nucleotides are TGTGCCAGCACCAGACGGGGGGACAGTCTCAATGAGCAGTTCTTC. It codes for CASTRRGDSLNEQFF.

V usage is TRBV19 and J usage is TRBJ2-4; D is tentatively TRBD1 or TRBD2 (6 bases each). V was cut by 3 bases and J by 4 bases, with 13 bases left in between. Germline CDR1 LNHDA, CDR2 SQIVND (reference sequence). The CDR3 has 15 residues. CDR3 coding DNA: TGTGCCAGTAGTATGGGGGGACAAACTAAAAACATTCAGTACTTC. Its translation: CASSMGGQTKNIQYF.

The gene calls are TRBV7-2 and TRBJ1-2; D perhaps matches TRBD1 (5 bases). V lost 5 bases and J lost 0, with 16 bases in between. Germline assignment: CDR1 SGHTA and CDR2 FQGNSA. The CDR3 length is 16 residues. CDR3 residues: CASSPRVGGTNYGYTF. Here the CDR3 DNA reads TGTGCCAGCAGCCCCCGCGTGGGGGGGACTAACTATGGCTACACCTTC.

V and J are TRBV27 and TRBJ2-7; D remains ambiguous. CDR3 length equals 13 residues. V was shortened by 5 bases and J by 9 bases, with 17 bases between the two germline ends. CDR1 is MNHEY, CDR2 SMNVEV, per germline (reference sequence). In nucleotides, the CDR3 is TGTGCCAGCAGTCCCCTCCCCCTTACGGGGCAGTACTTC. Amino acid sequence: CASSPLPLTGQYF.

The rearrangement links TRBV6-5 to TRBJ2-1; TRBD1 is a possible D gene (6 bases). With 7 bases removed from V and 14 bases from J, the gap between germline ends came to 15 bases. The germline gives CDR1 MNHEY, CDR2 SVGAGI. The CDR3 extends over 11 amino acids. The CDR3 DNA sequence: TGTGCCAGCACCTGGGGGCAAGGGGAGTTCTTC. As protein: CASTWGQGEFF.